Below are 22 T cell receptor beta chains sequenced from a single sample in a study of blood T cells in healthy people across ages. Next came a second PCR, run for roughly 7 to 12 cycles, which used a sample-barcoded 5' primer along with a J-beta primer mix. One entry per CDR3 protein, called by TCRdb with MiXCR from the 5' RACE reads. The table lists 850,000 to 1,300,000 distinct CDR3 sequences, more than 40% of them singletons, with approximately 20% in the top ten. Sample: blood. Every receptor here comes from a woman aged 55-70 years in good health.

This clonotype was seen a handful of times. The chain combines TRBV29-1 with TRBJ2-7; TRBD1 matches at 8 bases. J gave up 4 bases and V 7 bases, and 15 bases lay outside the gene matches. Germline CDR1 is SQVTM and CDR2 is ANQGSEA. The CDR3 runs to 15 residues. CDR3 nucleotides: TGCAGCGCAAGACAGGGGCCTATTGAGGCTTACGAGCAGTACTTC. It encodes CSARQGPIEAYEQYF.

The CDR3 reads CATSRDLLGENIQYF. Here the CDR3 DNA reads TGTGCCACCAGCAGAGATCTCTTGGGGGAAAACATTCAGTACTTC. The chain carries TRBV15 and TRBJ2-4, with D perhaps given as TRBD1 or TRBD2 (5 bases each). The CDR3 contains 15 residues. Trimming removed 0 bases at V and 5 bases at J, with 11 bases between. In germline, CDR1 is LNHNV, CDR2 YYDKDF (reference sequence). Drawing the rest from reference TRBV15 and TRBJ2-4, the complete variable domain is DAMVIQNPRYQVTQFGKPVTLSCSQTLNHNVMYWYQQKSSQAPKLLFHYYDKDFNNEADTPDNFQSRRPNTSFCFLDIRSPGLGDTAMYLCATSRDLLGENIQYFGAGTRLSVL.

In this sample, this clonotype turned up a few times. V is TRBV20-1 and J is TRBJ2-7; TRBD2 aligns across 10 bases. The length of the CDR3 is 16 residues. Losses at the gene ends were 6 bases for V and 5 bases for J; bases not matched to a gene: 16. The germline CDR1 and CDR2 sequences are DFQATT and SNEGSKA (reference sequence). As DNA, the CDR3 is TGCAGTGCCGCCGGAGGTAGCGGGAGGCACCCTGACGAGCAGTACTTC. Translating gives CSAAGGSGRHPDEQYF.

This clonotype has only one observation. The chain combines TRBV3-1 with TRBJ1-2, with TRBD1 matching 7 bases. CDR3 length equals 14 residues. The V gene's germline CDR1 is LGHDT and CDR2 YNNKEL (reference sequence). J was trimmed by 10 bases and V by 3 bases; bases with no gene match: 11. Here the CDR3 reads CASSHPGQEGVYTF. The CDR3, as DNA: TGTGCCAGCAGCCACCCCGGACAGGAAGGGGTCTACACCTTC.

In this sample, this clonotype turned up many times. The chain is built from TRBV6-1 and TRBJ2-1; 9 nucleotides match TRBD2. This CDR3 has 14 amino acids. J gave up 9 bases and V 6 bases, and 9 bases lay outside the gene matches. Germline V gene data show CDR1 as MNHNS and CDR2 as SASEGT. CDR3 bases: TGTGCCAGCAGCGCTGAAGCGGGAGGTTTTGAGCAGTTCTTC. The encoded protein is CASSAEAGGFEQFF.

This chain joins TRBV20-1 and TRBJ2-7; D might be TRBD1 (5 bases). This CDR3 has 15 residues. CDR1 is DFQATT and CDR2 is SNEGSKA in the germline V gene (reference sequence). V was trimmed by 6 bases and J by 5 bases, leaving 23 bases between them. The CDR3 sequence: CSALPPSTAPNEQYF. CDR3 bases: TGCAGTGCCCTGCCTCCCTCGACAGCCCCCAACGAGCAGTACTTC.

This clonotype was detected a few times. The chain joins TRBV4-2 to TRBJ2-2; TRBD2 agrees at 7 bases. The CDR3 covers 19 residues. V trimming: 0 bases; J trimming: 1 base; junction bases outside the gene matches: 11. CDR1 is LGHNA, CDR2 YNFKEQ, per germline. The CDR3 bases are TGTGCCAGCAGCCAAGACCCGGGACTAACCAAACTGAACACCGGGGAGCTGTTTTTT. Translated, it gives CASSQDPGLTKLNTGELFF.

CDR3 nucleotides: TGCGCCAGCAGCTTAGGTACAGGGGAAGCTTTCTTT. Translated: CASSLGTGEAFF. The chain joins TRBV5-1 to TRBJ1-1, with D possibly matching TRBD1 (6 bases). V was cut by 2 bases and J by 8 bases, with 10 bases left in between. Germline lookup yields CDR1 SGHRS and CDR2 YFSETQ. This CDR3 has 12 residues.

The V call is TRBV28, the J call TRBJ1-6; D perhaps matches TRBD1 (6 bases). The CDR3 runs to 12 residues. Germline V gene sequence: CDR1 MDHEN, CDR2 SYDVKM. Trimming shortened V by 10 bases and J by 8 bases, and 12 bases separated the two germline ends. The CDR3 reads CAIGGRDSPLHF. For the CDR3, the DNA is TGTGCCATAGGGGGTCGTGATTCACCCCTCCACTTT.

This rearrangement joins TRBV6-5 to TRBJ1-1; D is ambiguous. CDR1 MNHEY and CDR2 SVGAGI come from the germline V gene. This CDR3 is 13 amino acids long. Trimming cost V 6 bases and J 2 bases, with 10 bases left between them. CDR3 sequence (DNA): TGTGCCAGCAGACCCGGGCTAAACACTGAAGCTTTCTTT. Translating gives CASRPGLNTEAFF.

V gene TRBV20-1 combines with J gene TRBJ1-1; no clear D gene. This CDR3 is 13 amino acids long. Germline CDR1 DFQATT, CDR2 SNEGSKA (reference sequence). Between the trimmed V and J ends, which lost 8 bases and 4 bases, there was a span of 17 bases. CDR3 nucleotide sequence: TGCAGTCCCAAGGGAGGGTCCGGCACTGAAGCTTTCTTT. Residues: CSPKGGSGTEAFF.

The chain combines TRBV14 with TRBJ1-2; D gene ambiguous. Germline CDR1 SGHDN, CDR2 FVKESK. V was trimmed by 1 base and J by 5 bases, leaving 14 bases between them. CDR3 length: 15 residues. The DNA of the CDR3 is TGTGCCAGCAGCCAAGTGGGGAAGTTACTTTATGGCTACACCTTC. Its protein is CASSQVGKLLYGYTF. Combining the CDR3 with reference TRBV14 and TRBJ1-2 gives the whole variable domain EAGVTQFPSHSVIEKGQTVTLRCDPISGHDNLYWYRRVMGKEIKFLLHFVKESKQDESGMPNNRFLAERTGGTYSTLKVQPAELEDSGVYFCASSQVGKLLYGYTFGSGTRLTVV.

This clonotype appeared a few times. CDR3 amino acids: CASSHVPGTSSRNEQFF. The CDR3 nucleotides read TGCGCCAGCAGCCATGTACCTGGGACTTCGTCTCGAAATGAGCAGTTCTTC. The rearrangement joins TRBV4-1 to TRBJ2-1, with D perhaps TRBD2 (6 bases). Germline lookup yields CDR1 MGHRA and CDR2 YSYEKL. The CDR3 runs to 17 residues. The V end was cut by 3 bases, the J end by 7 bases, with 22 bases between.

This clonotype was detected a few times. The chain links TRBV6-4 to TRBJ2-4, with 10 bases lining up with TRBD2. The germline gives CDR1 MRHNA, CDR2 SNTAGT. The CDR3 contains 18 residues. The J segment lost 13 bases and the V segment lost 0 bases, leaving 18 bases of the junction unmatched. The CDR3 region is CASSDSGAPAGGPIEQYF. CDR3 nucleotide sequence: TGTGCCAGCAGTGACTCTGGCGCCCCAGCGGGAGGGCCAATTGAGCAGTACTTC.

The chain recombines TRBV25-1 with TRBJ2-7, with D perhaps being TRBD1 or TRBD2 (6 bases each). The V end was cut by 7 bases, the J end by 0 bases, with 16 bases between. The CDR3 is made up of 15 amino acids. Germline-derived CDR1 and CDR2 are MGHDK and SYGVNS. CDR3 sequence (DNA): TGTGCCAGCAACGCTGGGGGGACACCCTCCTACGAGCAGTACTTC. This sequence encodes CASNAGGTPSYEQYF.

The chain employs TRBV20-1 and TRBJ2-3, with D unclear. Trimming took 5 bases from V and 2 from J, leaving 11 bases between them. Germline CDR1 DFQATT, CDR2 SNEGSKA (reference sequence). There are 13 residues in the CDR3. CDR3 sequence reads: CSAGQPFTDTQYF. The CDR3 DNA reads TGCAGTGCTGGTCAGCCTTTCACAGATACGCAGTATTTT.

The chain carries TRBV4-1 and TRBJ2-7, with TRBD1 matching over 7 bases. The V and J ends lost 3 bases and 2 bases, in that order; junction bases with no gene match: 7. CDR1 MGHRA and CDR2 YSYEKL come from the germline V gene. The CDR3 totals 15 residues. This CDR3 is CASSQFSDRAYEQYF. Written as DNA, the CDR3 is TGCGCCAGCAGCCAGTTTTCCGACAGGGCCTACGAGCAGTACTTC.

This clonotype was picked up many times. V and J are TRBV15 and TRBJ2-5; D unresolved. The V gene lost 0 bases and the J gene lost 1 base, with 6 bases spanning the gap. There are 14 residues in the CDR3. Germline V gene lookup returns CDR1 LNHNV and CDR2 YYDKDF (reference sequence). CDR3 amino acids: CATSRDRAQETQYF. DNA of the CDR3: TGTGCCACCAGCAGAGACCGGGCCCAAGAGACCCAGTACTTC.

This chain connects TRBV20-1 to TRBJ2-1; TRBD2 agrees at 13 bases. The CDR3 totals 15 residues. From germline, CDR1 is DFQATT and CDR2 SNEGSKA (reference sequence). Trimming cost V 4 bases and J 7 bases; bases outside gene matches: 7. The chain's CDR3 is CSAIPLAGGGNEQFF. The CDR3 nucleotides are TGCAGTGCTATTCCACTAGCGGGAGGGGGGAATGAGCAGTTCTTC.

The chain couples TRBV6-2 or TRBV6-3 to TRBJ2-1, with D possibly matching TRBD2 (6 bases). Germline CDR1 MNHEY, CDR2 SVGEGT. V lost 7 bases and J 12 bases, leaving 19 bases between the germline ends. The CDR3 sequence is 13 residues long. As DNA, the CDR3 is TGTGCCAGCACCACCGGCGGGGCCCAGGGGCAGTTCTTC. This sequence encodes CASTTGGAQGQFF.

This chain connects TRBV4-2 to TRBJ2-3; D gene unclear. CDR3 length: 16 residues. Germline CDR1 LGHNA, CDR2 YNFKEQ. V was cut by 2 bases and J by 0 bases, with 12 bases left in between. Written as DNA, the CDR3 is TGTGCCAGCAGCCAATCCGAGGCAGCAAGCACAGATACGCAGTATTTT. Its translation: CASSQSEAASTDTQYF.

V is TRBV5-6 and J is TRBJ1-5, with a tentative D call TRBD1 (5 bases). Germline values: CDR1 SGHDT, CDR2 YYEEEE. V was trimmed by 4 bases and J by 3 bases, leaving 11 bases between them. CDR3 length: 14 residues. The CDR3 protein is CASSQEGYNQPQHF. In nucleotides, the CDR3 is TGTGCCAGCAGCCAGGAGGGGTACAATCAGCCCCAGCATTTT.